A single sample gave rise to the 6 T cell receptor beta chains below, sequenced in a study of blood T cell repertoires in COVID-19. Measured with immunoSEQ multiplex PCR; TCRdb has only the in-frame clones, and not every one. The sample holds some 300,000 clones; approximately 88% are singletons and the top ten take 5.5% to 8.5%. Material for sequencing was peripheral blood. The receptors were sampled from a woman in her twenties or thirties who had recovered from COVID-19.

V is TRBV7-3 and J is TRBJ2-1; D may be TRBD1 (6 bases). CDR1 SGHTA and CDR2 FQGTGA come from the germline V gene. Trimming took off 6 bases at V and 10 bases at J, with 13 bases between the two ends. The length of the CDR3 is 12 residues. CDR3 sequence reads: CASSPRGEEQFF. The CDR3 region has the DNA TGTGCCAGCAGTCCCAGGGGCGAAGAGCAGTTCTTC.

V is TRBV3-1 (or the pseudogene TRBV3-2) and J is TRBJ1-2, with D tentatively TRBD1 (5 bases). CDR3 size: 16 residues. The ends were cut back, 3 bases at V and 4 bases at J, with 18 bases in the middle. Per the germline V gene, CDR1 is LGHDT and CDR2 is YNNKEL (reference sequence). CDR3 coding DNA: TGTGCCAGCAGCCAGCGGGGCCCAGAATGGCTCTATGGCTACACCTTC. It yields the protein CASSQRGPEWLYGYTF.

As DNA, the CDR3 is TGTGCCACCAGTGACGCAGGGCCCTACGAGCAGTACTTC. Protein sequence: CATSDAGPYEQYF. This chain connects TRBV24-1 to TRBJ2-7; a weak D match, TRBD1 (5 bases). The V end lost 4 bases, the J end lost 2 bases, and 8 bases lay between the germline ends. This CDR3 has 13 residues. Germline CDR1 is KGHDR and CDR2 is SFDVKD.

V is TRBV6-2 or TRBV6-3 and J is TRBJ2-2; D is possibly TRBD1 (6 bases). V dropped 7 bases and J dropped 0 bases, with 12 bases sitting between them. The length of the CDR3 is 15 residues. Germline V lookup: CDR1 MNHEY, CDR2 SVGEGT. In nucleotides, the CDR3 is TGTGCCAGCACCCCCACAGGGACGAACACCGGGGAGCTGTTTTTT. This codes for CASTPTGTNTGELFF.

The rearrangement uses TRBV20-1 and TRBJ1-3; D is unclear. CDR1 and CDR2 from the germline V gene are DFQATT and SNEGSKA (reference sequence). V lost 2 bases and J lost 3, with 2 bases in between. This CDR3 is 11 amino acids long. The CDR3 loop reads CSARYGNTIYF. The CDR3 DNA reads as TGCAGTGCTAGATATGGAAACACCATATATTTT.

This chain links TRBV12-3 or TRBV12-4 with TRBJ1-5, with 7 bases aligning to TRBD1. The CDR3 loop spans 13 amino acids. Trimming cost V 6 bases and J 4 bases; bases outside gene matches: 3. CDR3 in amino acids: CASSDRVNQPQHF. The CDR3 DNA sequence: TGTGCCAGCAGCGACAGGGTAAATCAGCCCCAGCATTTT.